This entry is about one T cell receptor (beta chain). As originally analysed: Estimation of nucleated cell counts relied on the amplification of reference gene primers. Data came from immunoSEQ multiplex PCR; TCRdb stores just in-frame clones and leaves some out. V and J calls and clone size come straight from that table; D and trimming were deduced from the DNA. The table lists about 70,000 clones, 90% of them singletons, with 8% to 10% in the top ten. This record comes from a study of blood T cell repertoires in COVID-19. On the study more broadly: Researchers got acute and convalescent COVID-19 samples from the United States, Italy and Spain. Sample material is recorded as cDNA or gDNA derived from T cells, B-cell-depleted T cells, or PBMCs.

J was trimmed by 3 bases and V by 4 bases; bases with no gene match: 2. The germline V gene encodes CDR1 LGHNA and CDR2 YNFKEQ. The CDR3 totals 15 residues. The sequence was obtained from a human donor in a cohort sampled during active COVID-19. The sequenced sample was peripheral blood. The rearrangement links TRBV4-2 to TRBJ2-7; 14 bases match TRBD2. The CDR3 is CASSPGTSGSYEQYF. CDR3 nucleotide sequence: TGTGCCAGCAGCCCCGGGACTAGCGGGAGCTACGAGCAGTACTTC.